A single sample is the source of the 20 T cell receptor beta chains below, sequenced in a study of T cells in Graves' hyperthyroidism and ophthalmopathy. Regions amplified from RNA transcripts were the TCR beta CDR3 regions. An initial round of RT-PCR targeting the TCR CDR3 relied on the HTBI primer set. TCRdb re-called the multiplex PCR reads with MiXCR, one entry per CDR3 protein. The sample has about 420,000 distinct CDR3 sequences; roughly 14% are singletons. Sequenced input: blood. The receptors here all came from a woman between 18 and 29 years old with Graves' hyperthyroidism.

This clonotype was detected ten times or more. The chain couples TRBV24-1 to TRBJ2-2; the match to TRBD1 covers 7 bases. V shed 0 bases and J 0 bases; nucleotides not matched to a gene: 6. The CDR3 is made up of 18 amino acids. Germline V CDR1 and CDR2: KGHDR, SFDVKD. CDR3 nucleotides: TGTGCCACCAGTGATTTGCGCCGGGACAGCCCGAACACCGGGGAGCTGTTTTTT. Translation: CATSDLRRDSPNTGELFF.

A few counts support this clonotype. The chain links TRBV20-1 to TRBJ2-7; D is unresolved. Between the trimmed V and J ends, which lost 3 bases and 2 bases, there was a span of 14 bases. The CDR3 contains 14 residues. Germline loops: CDR1 DFQATT, CDR2 SNEGSKA (reference sequence). The CDR3 here is CSASGRVDPYEQYF. The CDR3 nucleotides are TGCAGTGCTAGTGGTCGGGTAGACCCCTACGAGCAGTACTTC.

This rearrangement joins TRBV19 to TRBJ1-1; D gene uncertain. Deletions cut 10 bases from V and 4 bases from J, with 10 bases between. This CDR3 is built from 11 residues. CDR1 is LNHDA and CDR2 is SQIVND in the germline V gene (reference sequence). This CDR3 reads CATRVGTEAFF. The CDR3 DNA follows: TGTGCCACCCGGGTGGGCACTGAAGCTTTCTTT.

The V and J genes are TRBV15 and TRBJ2-1; D may be TRBD1 (5 bases). Deletions cut 0 bases from V and 0 bases from J, with 9 bases between. The germline V gene encodes CDR1 LNHNV and CDR2 YYDKDF (reference sequence). This CDR3 contains 16 residues. CDR3 sequence reads: CATSRDQGVSYNEQFF. CDR3 nucleotide sequence: TGTGCCACCAGCAGAGATCAAGGGGTCTCCTACAATGAGCAGTTCTTC.

This clonotype was counted ten times or more. The chain recombines TRBV7-9 with TRBJ2-1; perhaps TRBD1 as D (5 bases). Trimming left V 5 bases short and J 4 bases short, with 15 bases between. The length of the CDR3 is 15 residues. Germline assignment: CDR1 SEHNR and CDR2 FQNEAQ (reference sequence). The CDR3 DNA sequence: TGTGCCAGCAGCCCTCGACAGCAACAATACAATGAGCAGTTCTTC. This sequence encodes CASSPRQQQYNEQFF.

To note about this clonotype: At one end, the junction sequence differs from germline, possibly due to a read error. The chain couples TRBV5-1 to TRBJ1-5; no firm D call. Per germline, CDR1 SGHRS and CDR2 YFSETQ. The CDR3 is 14 residues long. DNA of the CDR3: TGTGCCAGCAGTCCTGGCCTCCCGACGCACCCCCAGCATTTT. Translating gives CASSPGLPTHPQHF. The variable domain in full, completed from reference TRBV5-1 and TRBJ1-5, reads KAGVTQTPRYLIKTRGQQVTLSCSPISGHRSVSWYQQTPGQGLQFLFEYFSETQRNKGNFPGRFSGRQFSNSRSEMNVSTLELGDSALYLCASSPGLPTHPQHFGDGTRLSIL.

The rearrangement links TRBV19 to TRBJ2-1; tentatively, D is TRBD2 (5 bases). This CDR3 comprises 13 residues. Deletions cut 3 bases from V and 10 bases from J, with 13 bases between. The germline gives CDR1 LNHDA, CDR2 SQIVND (reference sequence). The CDR3 is CASSIGMIAEQFF. CDR3 DNA sequence: TGTGCCAGTAGTATCGGGATGATAGCGGAGCAGTTCTTC. The variable domain in full, with the rest retrieved from reference TRBV19 and TRBJ2-1, is DGGITQSPKYLFRKEGQNVTLSCEQNLNHDAMYWYRQDPGQGLRLIYYSQIVNDFQKGDIAEGYSVSREKKESFPLTVTSAQKNPTAFYLCASSIGMIAEQFFGPGTRLTVL.

Here the CDR3 reads CASSSRDRGISYNEQFF. Written as DNA, the CDR3 is TGTGCCAGCAGCTCCCGGGACAGGGGTATTTCCTACAATGAGCAGTTCTTC. The genes are TRBV7-9 and TRBJ2-1, with 10 bases fitting TRBD1. The V gene end was trimmed by 4 bases and the J gene end by 1 base; junction bases not matched to a gene: 7. This CDR3 is 17 amino acids long. CDR1 SEHNR and CDR2 FQNEAQ come from the germline V gene (reference sequence).

This clonotype was seen a few times. The V and J genes are TRBV18 and TRBJ1-6; D gene unclear. The CDR3 is 17 residues long. Germline CDR1 and CDR2: KGHSH and LQKENI. V lost 3 bases, J lost 5 bases, and 17 bases lay in between. The DNA for the CDR3 is TGTGCCAGCTCACCCTTTGAGAAGGGTTACAATAATTCACCCCTCCACTTT. It is translated as CASSPFEKGYNNSPLHF.

This clonotype was observed a few times. The gene calls are TRBV27 and TRBJ1-2; D perhaps matches TRBD1 (5 bases). The CDR3 length is 13 residues. CDR1 and CDR2 from the germline V gene are MNHEY and SMNVEV (reference sequence). V shed 5 bases and J shed 4 bases, with 11 bases lying between them. CDR3 amino acids: CASSISGTYGYTF. CDR3 bases: TGTGCCAGCAGTATCTCAGGGACCTATGGCTACACCTTC.

This clonotype was seen a handful of times. The chain uses TRBV6-1 and TRBJ2-7; D possibly uses TRBD1 or TRBD2 (5 bases each). CDR3 length: 14 amino acids. V dropped 2 bases and J dropped 2 bases, with 10 bases sitting between them. Germline CDR1 and CDR2: MNHNS and SASEGT. The CDR3 sequence is CASSELQGPYEQYF. Written as DNA, the CDR3 is TGTGCCAGCAGTGAACTGCAGGGACCCTACGAGCAGTACTTC.

This clonotype has at least ten counts. The chain recombines TRBV28 with TRBJ2-1; D is ambiguous. Per the germline V gene, CDR1 is MDHEN and CDR2 is SYDVKM. Trimming took 5 bases from V and 4 from J, leaving 18 bases between them. CDR3 length equals 16 residues. The CDR3 loop is CASSTPTKVYYNEQFF. CDR3 DNA: TGTGCCAGCAGTACACCCACAAAAGTCTATTACAATGAGCAGTTCTTC.

V usage is TRBV5-1 and J usage is TRBJ2-5; unclear D gene. The CDR3 loop spans 16 amino acids. The germline V gene encodes CDR1 SGHRS and CDR2 YFSETQ. Trimming shortened V by 4 bases and J by 5 bases, and 21 bases separated the two germline ends. The CDR3 is CASSPGLRRTFETQYF. The CDR3 nucleotides are TGCGCCAGCAGCCCCGGTCTGCGGCGAACGTTTGAGACCCAGTACTTC. The complete variable domain, with remaining parts taken from reference TRBV5-1 and TRBJ2-5, reads KAGVTQTPRYLIKTRGQQVTLSCSPISGHRSVSWYQQTPGQGLQFLFEYFSETQRNKGNFPGRFSGRQFSNSRSEMNVSTLELGDSALYLCASSPGLRRTFETQYFGPGTRLLVL.

This clonotype was counted at least ten times. The chain joins TRBV4-2 to TRBJ1-4; D is possibly TRBD1 (6 bases). V gave up 3 bases and J gave up 0 bases, with 14 bases separating them. CDR3 length: 17 residues. Germline CDR1 reads LGHNA; CDR2 reads YNFKEQ. As DNA, the CDR3 is TGTGCCAGCAGCCAGGGGGGCGCTGCGGCAACTAATGAAAAACTGTTTTTT. Residues: CASSQGGAAATNEKLFF.

This clonotype was seen a handful of times. The chain carries TRBV12-3 or TRBV12-4 and TRBJ1-4; no clear D gene. The CDR3 totals 14 residues. V dropped 6 bases and J dropped 7 bases, with 15 bases sitting between them. The CDR3 sequence is CASSLTRAGEKLFF. The CDR3 coding sequence is TGTGCCAGCAGCTTGACCCGAGCGGGTGAAAAACTGTTTTTT.

The rearrangement uses TRBV6-6 and TRBJ1-3; D is undetermined. Between the trimmed V and J ends, which lost 0 bases and 4 bases, there was a span of 13 bases. This CDR3 is 16 amino acids long. Germline CDR1 and CDR2: MNHNY and SVGAGI (reference sequence). CDR3 amino acids: CASSYSLEDGGNTIYF. Written as DNA, the CDR3 is TGTGCCAGCAGTTACTCGTTGGAGGACGGAGGAAACACCATATATTTT.

In this sample, this clonotype turned up many times. The chain has TRBV29-1 and TRBJ1-2, with 10 bases lining up with TRBD1. This CDR3 is 14 amino acids long. After removal of 4 bases from V and 3 bases from J, the junction contained 5 bases not matched to a gene. Looked up from germline, CDR1 is SQVTM and CDR2 is ANQGSEA. Here the CDR3 reads CSVVGQGPYYGYTF. CDR3 nucleotide sequence: TGCAGCGTTGTGGGACAGGGGCCTTACTATGGCTACACCTTC.

This clonotype occurred many times. The chain combines TRBV7-2 with TRBJ2-5; 7 bases are shared with TRBD2. Trimming cost V 7 bases and J 4 bases; bases outside gene matches: 12. CDR3 length: 15 residues. Germline-derived CDR1 and CDR2 are SGHTA and FQGNSA. The chain's CDR3 is CASTRGAGMGETQYF. Written as DNA, the CDR3 is TGTGCCAGCACCCGGGGAGCGGGGATGGGAGAGACCCAGTACTTC.

This clonotype appeared many times. The chain employs TRBV28 and TRBJ1-2; TRBD1 aligns across 8 bases. Trimming took 11 bases from V and 6 from J; bases not matched to a gene: 11. The CDR3 length is 13 residues. Germline loops: CDR1 MDHEN, CDR2 SYDVKM. CDR3 region: CAATGVVGHGYTF. The CDR3 DNA sequence: TGTGCCGCGACAGGGGTAGTAGGGCATGGCTACACCTTC.

This clonotype was found many times. The chain recombines TRBV5-1 with TRBJ2-3; no firm D call. The V and J ends lost 5 bases and 1 base respectively, with 8 bases between them. CDR3 length: 13 amino acids. CDR1 is SGHRS and CDR2 is YFSETQ in the germline V gene. CDR3 DNA sequence: TGCGCCAGCAGATCTAAACGCACAGATACGCAGTATTTT. It is translated as CASRSKRTDTQYF.